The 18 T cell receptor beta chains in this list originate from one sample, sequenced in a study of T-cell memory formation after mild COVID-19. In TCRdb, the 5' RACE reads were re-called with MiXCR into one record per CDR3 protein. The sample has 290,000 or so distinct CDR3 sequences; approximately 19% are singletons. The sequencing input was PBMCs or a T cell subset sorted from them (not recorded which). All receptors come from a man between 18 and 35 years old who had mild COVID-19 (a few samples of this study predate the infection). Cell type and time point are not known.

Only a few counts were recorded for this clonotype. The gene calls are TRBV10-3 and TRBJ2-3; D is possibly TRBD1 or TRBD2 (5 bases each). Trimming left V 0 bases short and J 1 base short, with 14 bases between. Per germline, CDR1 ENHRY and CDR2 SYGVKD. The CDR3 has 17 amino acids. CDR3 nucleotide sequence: TGTGCCATCAGTGAGTCGACTCTGGGGACCCGCACAGATACGCAGTATTTT. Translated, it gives CAISESTLGTRTDTQYF.

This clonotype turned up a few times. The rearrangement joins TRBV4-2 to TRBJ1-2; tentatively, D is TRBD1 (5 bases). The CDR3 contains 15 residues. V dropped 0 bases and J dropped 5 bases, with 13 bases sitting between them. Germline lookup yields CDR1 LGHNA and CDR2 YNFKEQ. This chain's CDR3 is CASSQDRVTEYGYTF. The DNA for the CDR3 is TGTGCCAGCAGCCAAGATCGAGTGACAGAGTATGGCTACACCTTC.

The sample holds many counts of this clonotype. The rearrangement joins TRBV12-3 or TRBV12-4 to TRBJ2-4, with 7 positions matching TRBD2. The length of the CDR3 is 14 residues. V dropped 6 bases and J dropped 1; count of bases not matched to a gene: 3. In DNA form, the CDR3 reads TGTGCCAGCAGCTTGGGAGGGGCCAAAAACATTCAGTACTTC. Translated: CASSLGGAKNIQYF.

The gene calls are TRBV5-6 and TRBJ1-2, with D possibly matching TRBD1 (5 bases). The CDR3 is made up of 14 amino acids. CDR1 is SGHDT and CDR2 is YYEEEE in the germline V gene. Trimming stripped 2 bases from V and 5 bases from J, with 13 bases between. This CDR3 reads CASSFDSNPYGYTF. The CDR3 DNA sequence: TGTGCCAGCAGCTTCGACAGCAACCCTTATGGCTACACCTTC.

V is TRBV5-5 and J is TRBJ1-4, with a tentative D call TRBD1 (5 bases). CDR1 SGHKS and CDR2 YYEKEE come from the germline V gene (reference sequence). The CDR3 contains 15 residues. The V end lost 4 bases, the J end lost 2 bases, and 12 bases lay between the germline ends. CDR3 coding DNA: TGTGCCAGCAGCCCGGGGGGGACGACTAATGAAAAACTGTTTTTT. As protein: CASSPGGTTNEKLFF. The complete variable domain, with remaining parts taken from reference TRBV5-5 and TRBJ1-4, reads DAGVTQSPTHLIKTRGQQVTLRCSPISGHKSVSWYQQVLGQGPQFIFQYYEKEERGRGNFPDRFSARQFPNYSSELNVNALLLGDSALYLCASSPGGTTNEKLFFGSGTQLSVL.

CDR3 protein: CASSPRTSGGDTQYF. The CDR3 DNA reads TGTGCCAGCAGTCCTCGGACTAGCGGGGGAGATACGCAGTATTTT. V usage is TRBV27 and J usage is TRBJ2-3, with 13 bases that match TRBD2. The CDR3 extends over 15 amino acids. From germline, CDR1 is MNHEY and CDR2 SMNVEV (reference sequence). Trimming took 5 bases from V and 5 from J; bases not matched to a gene: 4.

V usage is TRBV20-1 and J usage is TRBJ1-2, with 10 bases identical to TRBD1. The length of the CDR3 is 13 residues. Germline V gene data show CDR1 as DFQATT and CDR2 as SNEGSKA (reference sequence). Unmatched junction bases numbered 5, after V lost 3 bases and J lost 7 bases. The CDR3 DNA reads TGCAGTGCTAGCCGACAGGGGGCGAGTGGCTACACCTTC. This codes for CSASRQGASGYTF.

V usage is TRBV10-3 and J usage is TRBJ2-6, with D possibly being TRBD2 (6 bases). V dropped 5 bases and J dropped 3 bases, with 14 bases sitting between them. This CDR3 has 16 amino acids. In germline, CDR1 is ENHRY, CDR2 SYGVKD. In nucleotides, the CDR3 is TGTGCCATCAGTCCTGCGGGGACTGTTGGGGCCAACGTCCTGACTTTC. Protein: CAISPAGTVGANVLTF.

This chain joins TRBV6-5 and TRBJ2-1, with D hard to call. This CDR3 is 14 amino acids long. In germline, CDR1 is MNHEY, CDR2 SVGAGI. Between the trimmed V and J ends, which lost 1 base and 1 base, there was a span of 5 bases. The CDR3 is CASSYLGSYNEQFF. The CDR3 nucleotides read TGTGCCAGCAGTTACTTAGGGTCCTACAATGAGCAGTTCTTC.

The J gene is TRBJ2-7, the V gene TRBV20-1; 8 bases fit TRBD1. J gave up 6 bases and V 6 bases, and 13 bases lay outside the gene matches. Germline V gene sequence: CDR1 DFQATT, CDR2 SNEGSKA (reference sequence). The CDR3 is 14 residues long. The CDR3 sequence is CSAQRVQGASEQYF. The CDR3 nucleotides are TGCAGTGCGCAGAGGGTTCAGGGGGCCTCCGAGCAGTACTTC.

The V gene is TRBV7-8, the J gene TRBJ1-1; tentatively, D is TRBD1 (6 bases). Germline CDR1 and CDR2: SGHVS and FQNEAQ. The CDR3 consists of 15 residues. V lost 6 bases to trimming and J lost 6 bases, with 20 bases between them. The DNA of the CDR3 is TGTGCCAGCAGACCACCCAGCGGGGGCAGCGCTGAAGCTTTCTTT. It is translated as CASRPPSGGSAEAFF.

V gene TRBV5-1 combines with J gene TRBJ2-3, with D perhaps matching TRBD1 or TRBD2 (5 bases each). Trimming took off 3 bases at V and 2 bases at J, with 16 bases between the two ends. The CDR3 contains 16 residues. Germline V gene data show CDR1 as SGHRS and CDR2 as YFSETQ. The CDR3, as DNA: TGCGCCAGCAGCTCGGGGACGGCGAGCCACACAGATACGCAGTATTTT. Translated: CASSSGTASHTDTQYF. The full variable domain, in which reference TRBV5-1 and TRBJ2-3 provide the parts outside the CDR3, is KAGVTQTPRYLIKTRGQQVTLSCSPISGHRSVSWYQQTPGQGLQFLFEYFSETQRNKGNFPGRFSGRQFSNSRSEMNVSTLELGDSALYLCASSSGTASHTDTQYFGPGTRLTVL.

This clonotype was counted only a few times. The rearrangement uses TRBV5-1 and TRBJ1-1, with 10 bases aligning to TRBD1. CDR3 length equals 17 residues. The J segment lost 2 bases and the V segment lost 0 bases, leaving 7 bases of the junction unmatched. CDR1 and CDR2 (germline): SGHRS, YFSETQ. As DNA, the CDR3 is TGCGCCAGCAGCTTGGGGCTGGACAGGGGGTACAACACTGAAGCTTTCTTT. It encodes CASSLGLDRGYNTEAFF.

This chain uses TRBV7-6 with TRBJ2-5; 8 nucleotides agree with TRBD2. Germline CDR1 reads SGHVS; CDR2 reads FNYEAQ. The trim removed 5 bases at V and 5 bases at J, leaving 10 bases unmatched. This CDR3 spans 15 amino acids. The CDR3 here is CASSRLGGAWETQYF. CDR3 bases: TGTGCCAGCAGCCGCCTCGGGGGGGCCTGGGAGACCCAGTACTTC.

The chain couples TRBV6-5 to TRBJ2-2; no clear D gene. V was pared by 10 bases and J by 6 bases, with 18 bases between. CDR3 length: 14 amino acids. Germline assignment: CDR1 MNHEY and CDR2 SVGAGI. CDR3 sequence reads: CATRVAALSGELFF. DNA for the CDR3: TGTGCCACCCGGGTCGCCGCATTGTCCGGGGAGCTGTTTTTT.

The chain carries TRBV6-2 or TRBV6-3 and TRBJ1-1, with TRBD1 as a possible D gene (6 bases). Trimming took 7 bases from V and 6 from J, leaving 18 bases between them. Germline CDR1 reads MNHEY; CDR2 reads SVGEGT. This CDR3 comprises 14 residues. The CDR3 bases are TGTGCCAGCACCCCACAGGCGGGACAAGCTGAAGCTTTCTTT. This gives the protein CASTPQAGQAEAFF.

CDR3 region: CARIHTGQGNEQFF. As DNA, the CDR3 is TGTGCCAGAATTCACACGGGACAGGGGAATGAGCAGTTCTTC. The rearrangement links TRBV28 to TRBJ2-1, with TRBD1 matching 10 bases. J gave up 7 bases and V 9 bases, and 9 bases lay outside the gene matches. The CDR3 length is 14 residues. Germline values: CDR1 MDHEN, CDR2 SYDVKM.

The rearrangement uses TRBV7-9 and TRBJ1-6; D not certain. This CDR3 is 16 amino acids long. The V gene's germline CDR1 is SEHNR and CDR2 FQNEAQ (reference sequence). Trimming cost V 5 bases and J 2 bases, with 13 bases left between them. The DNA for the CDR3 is TGTGCCAGCAGCCCCGGTTTTGATGCCTATAATTCACCCCTCCACTTT. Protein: CASSPGFDAYNSPLHF.